These 4 T cell receptor beta chains came from one sample sequenced in a study of PD-1 blockade in classical Hodgkin lymphoma. In every patient, relapse followed autologous stem cell transplantation, while exposure to brentuximab vedotin differed. Measured with immunoSEQ multiplex PCR; TCRdb has only the in-frame clones, and not every one. The data contain about 46,000 clones, approximately 70% of them singletons. Source: peripheral blood mononuclear cells (PBMCs), taken at baseline. The receptors were gathered from a human donor with classical Hodgkin lymphoma.

This sequence joins TRBV7-9 and TRBJ1-2, with D possibly matching TRBD1 (5 bases). The CDR3 has 15 amino acids. Trimming took 2 bases from V and 4 from J, leaving 14 bases between them. The germline CDR1 and CDR2 sequences are SEHNR and FQNEAQ (reference sequence). CDR3 amino acids: CASSLRGTGPYGYTF. In DNA, the CDR3 is TGTGCCAGCAGCTTAAGGGGAACAGGACCCTATGGCTACACCTTC.

The J gene is TRBJ2-7, the V gene TRBV5-1; tentative D call: TRBD1 (6 bases). The V gene's germline CDR1 is SGHRS and CDR2 YFSETQ. V was cut by 4 bases and J by 4 bases, with 12 bases left in between. This CDR3 region has 13 residues. In nucleotides, the CDR3 is TGCGCCAGCAGCCCCATGGACAGATACGAGCAGTACTTC. Its protein product is CASSPMDRYEQYF.

This clone is judged large. V and J are TRBV30 and TRBJ2-7; D might be TRBD1 (5 bases). V lost 0 bases and J lost 6, with 12 bases in between. The V gene's germline CDR1 is GTSNPN and CDR2 SVGIG (reference sequence). This CDR3 spans 13 amino acids. CDR3 region: CAWSVWTRGEQYF. The CDR3 coding sequence is TGTGCCTGGAGTGTATGGACAAGGGGCGAGCAGTACTTC.

The gene calls are TRBV27 and TRBJ1-2, with D possibly TRBD1 on 6 matching bases. The CDR3 is 15 residues long. V lost 5 bases, J lost 1 base, and 14 bases lay in between. In germline, CDR1 is MNHEY, CDR2 SMNVEV (reference sequence). In DNA form, the CDR3 reads TGTGCCAGCAGTCCTAGGGTCAGGGGTAACTATGGCTACACCTTC. Translation gives CASSPRVRGNYGYTF.